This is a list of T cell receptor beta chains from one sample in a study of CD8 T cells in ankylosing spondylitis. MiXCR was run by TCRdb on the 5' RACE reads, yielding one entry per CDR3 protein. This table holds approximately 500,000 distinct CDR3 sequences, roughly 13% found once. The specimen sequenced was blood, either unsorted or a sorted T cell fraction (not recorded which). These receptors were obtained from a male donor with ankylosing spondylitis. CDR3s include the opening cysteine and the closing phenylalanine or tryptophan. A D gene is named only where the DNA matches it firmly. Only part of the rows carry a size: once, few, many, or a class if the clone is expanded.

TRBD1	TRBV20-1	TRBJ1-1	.	CSVGGQGWTEAFF	TGCAGTGTGGGAGGACAGGGATGGACTGAAGCTTTCTTT
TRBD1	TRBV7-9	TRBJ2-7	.	CASSDEGARHEQYF	TGTGCCAGCAGCGATGAGGGGGCTCGACACGAGCAGTACTTC
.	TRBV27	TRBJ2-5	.	CASSLGTLGETQYF	TGTGCCAGCAGTTTGGGGACCTTGGGGGAGACCCAGTACTTC
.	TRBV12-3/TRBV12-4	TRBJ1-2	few	CASSLNRLNYGYTF	TGTGCCAGCAGTCTCAACAGGTTAAACTATGGCTACACCTTC
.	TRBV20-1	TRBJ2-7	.	CSARGVFGSYEQYF	TGCAGTGCTAGAGGGGTTTTTGGGTCCTACGAGCAGTACTTC
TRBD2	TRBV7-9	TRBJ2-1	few	CASSPLAGGVEQFF	TGTGCCAGCAGCCCTCTAGCGGGAGGGGTTGAGCAGTTCTTC
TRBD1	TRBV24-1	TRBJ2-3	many	CATSGYRGLSTDTQYF	TGTGCCACCAGTGGCTACAGGGGGCTCAGCACAGATACGCAGTATTTT
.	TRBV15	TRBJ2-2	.	CATSRDLRVTGELFF	TGTGCCACCAGCAGAGATTTAAGGGTCACCGGGGAGCTGTTTTTT
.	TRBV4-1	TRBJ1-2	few	CASSPQGRGGYTF	TGCGCCAGCAGCCCCCAGGGCAGAGGAGGCTACACCTTC
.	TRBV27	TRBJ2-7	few	CASSFTASYEQYF	TGTGCCAGCAGTTTCACAGCCTCCTACGAGCAGTACTTC
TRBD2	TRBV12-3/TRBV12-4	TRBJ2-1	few	CASSLLAEVYNEQFF	TGTGCCAGCAGTCTACTAGCGGAGGTCTACAATGAGCAGTTCTTC
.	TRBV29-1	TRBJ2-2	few	CSVVTGPRDTGELFF	TGCAGCGTTGTCACAGGTCCTCGCGACACCGGGGAGCTGTTTTTT
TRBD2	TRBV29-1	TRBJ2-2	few	CSVEPQREVTGGELFF	TGCAGCGTTGAACCACAGCGGGAGGTGACAGGGGGGGAGCTGTTTTTT
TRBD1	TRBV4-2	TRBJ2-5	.	CASSGTGGSGTPGETQYF	TGTGCCAGCAGCGGGACAGGGGGATCCGGGACCCCGGGGGAGACCCAGTACTTC
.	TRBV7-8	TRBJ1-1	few	CASSPPFGTEAFF	TGTGCCAGCAGTCCCCCCTTCGGGACTGAAGCTTTCTTT
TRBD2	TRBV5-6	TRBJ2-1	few	CASSLSSIGGSSSSYNEQFF	TGTGCCAGCAGCTTGAGTAGTATCGGGGGGAGTTCAAGCTCCTACAATGAGCAGTTCTTC
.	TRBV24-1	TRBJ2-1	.	CATSDRDFDYNEQFF	TGTGCCACCAGTGACCGGGACTTCGACTACAATGAGCAGTTCTTC
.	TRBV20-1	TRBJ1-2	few	CSSPRNYGYTF	TGCAGTTCCCCGCGTAACTATGGCTACACCTTC
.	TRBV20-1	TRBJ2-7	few	CSAREARSYEQYF	TGCAGTGCTAGAGAGGCTCGCTCCTACGAGCAGTACTTC
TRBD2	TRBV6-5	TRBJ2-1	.	CASSYSAGVMYNEQFF	TGTGCCAGCAGTTACTCGGCGGGAGTAATGTACAATGAGCAGTTCTTC
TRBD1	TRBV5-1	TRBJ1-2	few	CASSGGTGAPNYGYTF	TGCGCCAGCAGCGGGGGGACAGGCGCTCCCAACTATGGCTACACCTTC
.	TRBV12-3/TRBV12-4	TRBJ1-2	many	CASEQGDYGYTF	TGTGCCAGTGAACAAGGGGACTATGGCTACACCTTC
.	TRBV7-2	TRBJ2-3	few	CASSFGTGGSLDTQYF	TGTGCCAGCAGCTTTGGGACTGGGGGGAGTTTAGATACGCAGTATTTT
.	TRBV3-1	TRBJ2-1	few	CASSQVEPYNEQFF	TGTGCCAGCAGCCAGGTGGAGCCCTACAATGAGCAGTTCTTC
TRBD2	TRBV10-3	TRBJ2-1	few	CAISVRREPGTSGRAGEQFF	TGTGCCATCAGTGTACGGCGGGAGCCCGGGACTAGCGGGAGGGCCGGTGAGCAGTTCTTC
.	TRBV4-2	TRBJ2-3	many	CASSQDPSQGTDTQYF	TGTGCCAGCAGCCAAGATCCATCACAGGGCACAGATACGCAGTATTTT
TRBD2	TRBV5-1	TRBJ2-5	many	CASSLRSTSGIQETQYF	TGCGCCAGCAGCTTAAGGTCGACTAGCGGGATCCAAGAGACCCAGTACTTC
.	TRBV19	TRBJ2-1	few	CASSREDVRRDEQFF	TGTGCCAGTAGTAGGGAAGATGTGAGGAGGGATGAGCAGTTCTTC
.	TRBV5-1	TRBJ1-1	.	CASSLAGEGNTEAFF	TGCGCCAGCAGCTTGGCAGGGGAAGGGAACACTGAAGCTTTCTTT
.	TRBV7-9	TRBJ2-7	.	CASKKAAEPYEQYF	TGTGCCAGCAAAAAGGCGGCGGAGCCTTACGAGCAGTACTTC
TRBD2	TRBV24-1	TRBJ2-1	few	CATSATSGRVEQFF	TGTGCCACCAGTGCTACTAGCGGGAGAGTTGAGCAGTTCTTC
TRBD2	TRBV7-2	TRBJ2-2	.	CASSLGTSGLYTGELFF	TGTGCCAGCAGCCTGGGGACTAGCGGGTTATACACCGGGGAGCTGTTTTTT
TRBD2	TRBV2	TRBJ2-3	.	CASSEERESTDTQYF	TGTGCCAGCTCAGAAGAGCGGGAGAGCACAGATACGCAGTATTTT
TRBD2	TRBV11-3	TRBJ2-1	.	CASSLGLAGDNDEQFF	TGTGCCAGCAGCTTAGGATTAGCGGGAGATAACGATGAGCAGTTCTTC
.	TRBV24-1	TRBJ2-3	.	CATSDYFEGDTQYF	TGTGCCACCAGTGATTATTTCGAAGGAGATACGCAGTATTTT
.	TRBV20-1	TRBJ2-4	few	CSARRLTQLAKNIQYF	TGCAGTGCTAGACGACTAACTCAACTAGCCAAAAACATTCAGTACTTC
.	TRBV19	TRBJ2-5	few	CAGRPKTGPGEKTQYF	TGTGCCGGCCGCCCCAAAACAGGTCCCGGGGAGAAGACCCAGTACTTC
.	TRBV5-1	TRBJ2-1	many	CASSTGVSSYNEQFF	TGCGCCAGCAGCACGGGAGTGAGCTCCTACAATGAGCAGTTCTTC
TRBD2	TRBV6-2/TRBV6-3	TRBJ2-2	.	CASTWGGAGTGELFF	TGTGCCAGCACCTGGGGAGGGGCAGGGACCGGGGAGCTGTTTTTT
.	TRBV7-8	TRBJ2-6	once	CASSSKGLSGANVLTF	TGTGCCAGCAGCTCAAAAGGGCTCTCTGGGGCCAACGTCCTGACTTTC
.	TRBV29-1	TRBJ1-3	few	CSVSDSSGNTIYF	TGCAGCGTATCGGACAGCTCTGGAAACACCATATATTTT
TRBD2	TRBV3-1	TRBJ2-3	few	CASSLGAGADTQYF	TGTGCCAGCAGCCTTGGGGCGGGAGCAGATACGCAGTATTTT
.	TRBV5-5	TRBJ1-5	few	CASSLEQHQPQHF	TGTGCCAGCAGCTTGGAACAGCATCAGCCCCAGCATTTT
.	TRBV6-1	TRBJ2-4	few	CASSDMAKNIQYF	TGTGCCAGCAGTGATATGGCCAAAAACATTCAGTACTTC
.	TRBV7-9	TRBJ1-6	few	CASSVGVGNSPLHF	TGTGCCAGCAGCGTTGGAGTCGGTAATTCACCCCTCCACTTT
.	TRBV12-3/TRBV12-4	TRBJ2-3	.	CASSLTTTGPDTQYF	TGTGCCAGCAGCCTGACAACCACGGGCCCAGATACGCAGTATTTT
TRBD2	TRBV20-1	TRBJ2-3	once	CSAPTAAGGGDTQYF	TGCAGTGCCCCCACGGCTGCGGGAGGAGGGGATACGCAGTATTTT
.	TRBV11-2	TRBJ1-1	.	CASSPGETVEAFF	TGTGCCAGCAGCCCAGGGGAGACAGTTGAAGCTTTCTTT
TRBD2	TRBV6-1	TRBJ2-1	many	CASWGGLATYYNEQFF	TGTGCCAGCTGGGGCGGACTAGCAACATACTACAATGAGCAGTTCTTC
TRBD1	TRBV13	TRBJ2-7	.	CASRHLKGTGGSTGHEQYF	TGTGCCAGCAGACATCTAAAAGGGACAGGGGGTTCTACGGGCCACGAGCAGTACTTC